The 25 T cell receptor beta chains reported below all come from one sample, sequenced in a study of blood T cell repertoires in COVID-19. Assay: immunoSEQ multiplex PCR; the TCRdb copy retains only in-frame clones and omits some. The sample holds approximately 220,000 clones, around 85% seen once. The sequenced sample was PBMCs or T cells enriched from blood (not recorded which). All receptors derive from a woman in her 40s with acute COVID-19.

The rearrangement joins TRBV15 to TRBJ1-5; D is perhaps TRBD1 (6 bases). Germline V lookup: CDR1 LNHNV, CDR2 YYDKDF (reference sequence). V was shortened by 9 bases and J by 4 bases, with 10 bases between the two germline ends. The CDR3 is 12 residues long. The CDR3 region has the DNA TGTGCCACGGGGACACCGAATCAGCCCCAGCATTTT. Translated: CATGTPNQPQHF.

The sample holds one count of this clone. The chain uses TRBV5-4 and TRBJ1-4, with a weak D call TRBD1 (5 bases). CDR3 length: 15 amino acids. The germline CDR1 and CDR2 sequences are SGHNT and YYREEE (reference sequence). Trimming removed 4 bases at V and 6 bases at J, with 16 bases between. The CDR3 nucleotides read TGTGCCAGCAGCAGGAGTACAGGAGTGGATGAAAAACTGTTTTTT. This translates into CASSRSTGVDEKLFF.

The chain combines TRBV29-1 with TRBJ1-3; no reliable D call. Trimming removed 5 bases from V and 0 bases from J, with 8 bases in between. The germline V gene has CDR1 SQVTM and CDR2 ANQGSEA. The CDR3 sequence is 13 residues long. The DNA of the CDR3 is TGCAGCGTTTGGGGAGACTCTGGAAACACCATATATTTT. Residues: CSVWGDSGNTIYF. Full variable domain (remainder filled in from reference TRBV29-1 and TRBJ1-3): SAVISQKPSRDICQRGTSLTIQCQVDSQVTMMFWYRQQPGQSLTLIATANQGSEATYESGFVIDKFPISRPNLTFSTLTVSNMSPEDSSIYLCSVWGDSGNTIYFGEGSWLTVV.

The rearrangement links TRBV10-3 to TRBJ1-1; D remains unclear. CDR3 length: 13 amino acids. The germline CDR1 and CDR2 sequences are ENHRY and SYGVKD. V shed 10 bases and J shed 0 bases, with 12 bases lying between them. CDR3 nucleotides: TGTGCCAGCTATAACGGGATGAACACTGAAGCTTTCTTT. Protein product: CASYNGMNTEAFF.

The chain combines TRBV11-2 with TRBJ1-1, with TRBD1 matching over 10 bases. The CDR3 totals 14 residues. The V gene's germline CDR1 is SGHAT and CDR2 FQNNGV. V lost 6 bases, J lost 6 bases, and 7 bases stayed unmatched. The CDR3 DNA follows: TGTGCCAGCAGACCGACAGGGGGCGCTGCTGAAGCTTTCTTT. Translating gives CASRPTGGAAEAFF. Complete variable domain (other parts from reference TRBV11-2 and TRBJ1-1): EAGVAQSPRYKIIEKRQSVAFWCNPISGHATLYWYQQILGQGPKLLIQFQNNGVVDDSQLPKDRFSAERLKGVDSTLKIQPAKLEDSAVYLCASRPTGGAAEAFFGQGTRLTVV.

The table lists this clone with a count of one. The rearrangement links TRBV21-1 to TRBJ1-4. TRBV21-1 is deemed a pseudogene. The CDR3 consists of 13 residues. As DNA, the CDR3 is TGTGCCAGCAGCAAAGTCGGGGGTAAAAAACTGTTTTTT. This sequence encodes CASSKVGGKKLFF.

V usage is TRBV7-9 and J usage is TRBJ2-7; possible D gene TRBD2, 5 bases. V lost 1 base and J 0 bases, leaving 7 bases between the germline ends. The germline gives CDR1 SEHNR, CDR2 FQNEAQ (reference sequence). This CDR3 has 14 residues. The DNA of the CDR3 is TGTGCCAGCAGCTTAGTGGGGAGCTCCTACGAGCAGTACTTC. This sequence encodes CASSLVGSSYEQYF.

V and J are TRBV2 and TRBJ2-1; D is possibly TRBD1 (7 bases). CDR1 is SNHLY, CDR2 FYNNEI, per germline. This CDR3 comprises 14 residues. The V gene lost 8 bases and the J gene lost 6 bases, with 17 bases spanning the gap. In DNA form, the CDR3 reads TGTGCCAGCCTTCGACAGGGAGGAGGCAATGAGCAGTTCTTC. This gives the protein CASLRQGGGNEQFF.

The chain's CDR3 is CASSFTGLAGSNTQYF. DNA for the CDR3: TGTGCCAGCAGCTTTACGGGACTAGCGGGGTCGAATACGCAGTATTTT. The V call is TRBV7-3, the J call TRBJ2-3, with 13 bases lining up with TRBD2. Trimming cost V 3 bases and J 7 bases; bases outside gene matches: 7. CDR1 is SGHTA, CDR2 FQGTGA, per germline. The CDR3 loop spans 16 amino acids. Full variable domain (remainder filled in from reference TRBV7-3 and TRBJ2-3): GAGVSQTPSNKVTEKGKYVELRCDPISGHTALYWYRQSLGQGPEFLIYFQGTGAADDSGLPNDRFFAVRPEGSVSTLKIQRTERGDSAVYLCASSFTGLAGSNTQYFGPGTRLTVL.

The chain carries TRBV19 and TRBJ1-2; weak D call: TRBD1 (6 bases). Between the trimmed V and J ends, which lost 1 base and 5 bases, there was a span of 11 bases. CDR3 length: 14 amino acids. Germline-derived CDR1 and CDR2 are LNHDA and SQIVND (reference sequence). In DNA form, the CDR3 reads TGTGCCAGTAGTATAGCCCGGCAGGGGTATGGCTACACCTTC. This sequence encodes CASSIARQGYGYTF.

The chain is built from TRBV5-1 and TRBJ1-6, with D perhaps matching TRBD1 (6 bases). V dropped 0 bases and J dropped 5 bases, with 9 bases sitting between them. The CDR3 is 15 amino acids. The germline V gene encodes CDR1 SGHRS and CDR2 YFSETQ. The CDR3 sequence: CASSLEGGHNSPLHF. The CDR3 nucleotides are TGCGCCAGCAGCTTGGAAGGGGGACATAATTCACCCCTCCACTTT.

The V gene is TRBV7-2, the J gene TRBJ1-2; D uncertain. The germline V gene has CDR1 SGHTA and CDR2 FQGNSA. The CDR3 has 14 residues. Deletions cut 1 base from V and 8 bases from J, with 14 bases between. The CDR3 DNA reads TGTGCCAGCAGCTTAGTTCCCAGAGGGTCGGGCTACACCTTC. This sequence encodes CASSLVPRGSGYTF.

This chain's CDR3 is CASSYRRTGSEQYF. The CDR3 DNA reads TGTGCCAGCAGTTACCGTCGGACTGGCAGTGAGCAGTACTTC. V is TRBV6-5 and J is TRBJ2-7, with D possibly matching TRBD2 (5 bases). CDR3 size: 14 residues. Trimming stripped 2 bases from V and 7 bases from J, with 15 bases between. The germline V gene encodes CDR1 MNHEY and CDR2 SVGAGI.

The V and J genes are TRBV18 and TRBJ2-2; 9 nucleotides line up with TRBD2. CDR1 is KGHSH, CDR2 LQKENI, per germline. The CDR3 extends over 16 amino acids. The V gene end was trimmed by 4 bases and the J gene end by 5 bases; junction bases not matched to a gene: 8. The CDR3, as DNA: TGTGCCAGCTCACTCATTCTAGCGGGGAAGACCGGGGAGCTGTTTTTT. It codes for CASSLILAGKTGELFF.

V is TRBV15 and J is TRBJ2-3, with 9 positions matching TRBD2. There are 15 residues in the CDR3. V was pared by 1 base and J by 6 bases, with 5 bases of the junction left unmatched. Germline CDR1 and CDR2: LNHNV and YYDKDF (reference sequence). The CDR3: CATSRAAGGRDTQYF. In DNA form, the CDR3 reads TGTGCCACCAGCAGAGCAGCGGGGGGCCGGGATACGCAGTATTTT.

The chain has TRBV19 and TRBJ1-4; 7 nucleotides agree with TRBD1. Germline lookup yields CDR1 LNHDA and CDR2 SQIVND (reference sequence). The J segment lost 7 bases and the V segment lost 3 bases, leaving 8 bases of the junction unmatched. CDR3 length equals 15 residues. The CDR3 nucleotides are TGTGCCAGTAGTATGCACAGGGGCAGGGGTGAAAAACTGTTTTTT. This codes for CASSMHRGRGEKLFF.

CDR3 loop: CASSIRIGGLSGEQYF. DNA for the CDR3: TGTGCCAGCAGTATCCGCATCGGGGGGCTAAGTGGCGAGCAGTACTTC. V and J are TRBV27 and TRBJ2-7; maybe TRBD2 (7 bases). The germline gives CDR1 MNHEY, CDR2 SMNVEV (reference sequence). The CDR3 loop spans 16 amino acids. V lost 5 bases to trimming and J lost 6 bases, with 23 bases between them.

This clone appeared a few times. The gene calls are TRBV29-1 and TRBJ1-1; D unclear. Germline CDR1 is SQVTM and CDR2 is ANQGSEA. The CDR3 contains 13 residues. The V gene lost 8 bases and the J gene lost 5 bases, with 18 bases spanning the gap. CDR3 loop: CSSEGGGLTEAFF. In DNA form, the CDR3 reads TGCAGCTCCGAAGGTGGAGGCTTGACTGAAGCTTTCTTT.

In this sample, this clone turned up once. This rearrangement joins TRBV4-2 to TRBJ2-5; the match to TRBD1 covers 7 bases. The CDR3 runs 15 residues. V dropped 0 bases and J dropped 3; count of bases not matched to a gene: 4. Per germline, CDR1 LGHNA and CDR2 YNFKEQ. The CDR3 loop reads CASSQDGTVKETQYF. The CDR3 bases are TGTGCCAGCAGCCAAGATGGGACAGTAAAAGAGACCCAGTACTTC.

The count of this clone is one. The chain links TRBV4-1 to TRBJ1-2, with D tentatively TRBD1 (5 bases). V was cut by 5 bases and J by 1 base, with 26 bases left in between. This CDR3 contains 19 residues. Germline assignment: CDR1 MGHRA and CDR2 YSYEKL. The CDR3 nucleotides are TGCGCCAGCAGCAAAAGCAGGGCGCAGGGTGGGGGGTTTAACTATGGCTACACCTTC. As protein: CASSKSRAQGGGFNYGYTF.

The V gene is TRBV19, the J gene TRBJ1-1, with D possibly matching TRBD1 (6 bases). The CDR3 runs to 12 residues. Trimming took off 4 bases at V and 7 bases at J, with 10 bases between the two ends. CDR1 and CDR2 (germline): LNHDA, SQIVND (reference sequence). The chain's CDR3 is CASSNQGIEAFF. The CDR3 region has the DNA TGTGCCAGTAGTAACCAGGGGATTGAAGCTTTCTTT.

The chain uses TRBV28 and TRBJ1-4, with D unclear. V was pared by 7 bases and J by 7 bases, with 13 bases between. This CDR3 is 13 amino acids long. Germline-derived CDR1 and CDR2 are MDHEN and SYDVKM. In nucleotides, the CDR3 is TGTGCCAGCAACTTCCTCGCCTCTGAAAAACTGTTTTTT. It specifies CASNFLASEKLFF.

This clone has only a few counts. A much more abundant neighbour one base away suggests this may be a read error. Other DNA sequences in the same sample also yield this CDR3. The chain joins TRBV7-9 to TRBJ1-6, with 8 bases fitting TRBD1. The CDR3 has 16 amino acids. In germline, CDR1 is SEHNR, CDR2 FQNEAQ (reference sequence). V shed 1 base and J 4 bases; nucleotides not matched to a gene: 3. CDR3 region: CASSLGQGFYNSPLHF. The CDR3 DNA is TGTGCCAGCAGCTTAGGACAGGGGTTTTATAATTCACCCCTCCACTTT.

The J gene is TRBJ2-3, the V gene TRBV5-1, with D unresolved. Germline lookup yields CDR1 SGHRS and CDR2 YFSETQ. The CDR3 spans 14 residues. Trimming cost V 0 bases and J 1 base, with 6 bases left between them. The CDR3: CASSLDAGTDTQYF. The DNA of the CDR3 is TGCGCCAGCAGCTTGGATGCAGGCACAGATACGCAGTATTTT.

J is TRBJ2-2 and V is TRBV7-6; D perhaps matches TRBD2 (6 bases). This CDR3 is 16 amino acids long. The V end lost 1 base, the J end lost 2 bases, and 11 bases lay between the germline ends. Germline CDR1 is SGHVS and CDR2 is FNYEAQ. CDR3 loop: CASSLGSGSNTGELFF. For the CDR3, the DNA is TGTGCCAGCAGCTTAGGATCCGGGAGTAACACCGGGGAGCTGTTTTTT. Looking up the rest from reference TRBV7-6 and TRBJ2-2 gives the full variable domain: GAGVSQSPRYKVTKRGQDVALRCDPISGHVSLYWYRQALGQGPEFLTYFNYEAQQDKSGLPNDRFSAERPEGSISTLTIQRTEQRDSAMYRCASSLGSGSNTGELFFGEGSRLTVL.